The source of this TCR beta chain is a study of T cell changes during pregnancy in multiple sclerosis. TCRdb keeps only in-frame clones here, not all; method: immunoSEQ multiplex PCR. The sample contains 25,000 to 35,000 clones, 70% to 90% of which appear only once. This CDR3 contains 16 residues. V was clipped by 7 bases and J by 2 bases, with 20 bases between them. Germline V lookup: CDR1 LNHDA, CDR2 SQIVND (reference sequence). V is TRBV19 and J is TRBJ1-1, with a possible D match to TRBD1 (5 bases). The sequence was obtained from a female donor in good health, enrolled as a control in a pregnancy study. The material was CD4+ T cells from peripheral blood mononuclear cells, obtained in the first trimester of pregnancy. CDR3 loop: CASKGLTPQGNTEAFF. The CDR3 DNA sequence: TGTGCCAGTAAGGGGCTAACCCCGCAGGGTAACACTGAAGCTTTCTTT.